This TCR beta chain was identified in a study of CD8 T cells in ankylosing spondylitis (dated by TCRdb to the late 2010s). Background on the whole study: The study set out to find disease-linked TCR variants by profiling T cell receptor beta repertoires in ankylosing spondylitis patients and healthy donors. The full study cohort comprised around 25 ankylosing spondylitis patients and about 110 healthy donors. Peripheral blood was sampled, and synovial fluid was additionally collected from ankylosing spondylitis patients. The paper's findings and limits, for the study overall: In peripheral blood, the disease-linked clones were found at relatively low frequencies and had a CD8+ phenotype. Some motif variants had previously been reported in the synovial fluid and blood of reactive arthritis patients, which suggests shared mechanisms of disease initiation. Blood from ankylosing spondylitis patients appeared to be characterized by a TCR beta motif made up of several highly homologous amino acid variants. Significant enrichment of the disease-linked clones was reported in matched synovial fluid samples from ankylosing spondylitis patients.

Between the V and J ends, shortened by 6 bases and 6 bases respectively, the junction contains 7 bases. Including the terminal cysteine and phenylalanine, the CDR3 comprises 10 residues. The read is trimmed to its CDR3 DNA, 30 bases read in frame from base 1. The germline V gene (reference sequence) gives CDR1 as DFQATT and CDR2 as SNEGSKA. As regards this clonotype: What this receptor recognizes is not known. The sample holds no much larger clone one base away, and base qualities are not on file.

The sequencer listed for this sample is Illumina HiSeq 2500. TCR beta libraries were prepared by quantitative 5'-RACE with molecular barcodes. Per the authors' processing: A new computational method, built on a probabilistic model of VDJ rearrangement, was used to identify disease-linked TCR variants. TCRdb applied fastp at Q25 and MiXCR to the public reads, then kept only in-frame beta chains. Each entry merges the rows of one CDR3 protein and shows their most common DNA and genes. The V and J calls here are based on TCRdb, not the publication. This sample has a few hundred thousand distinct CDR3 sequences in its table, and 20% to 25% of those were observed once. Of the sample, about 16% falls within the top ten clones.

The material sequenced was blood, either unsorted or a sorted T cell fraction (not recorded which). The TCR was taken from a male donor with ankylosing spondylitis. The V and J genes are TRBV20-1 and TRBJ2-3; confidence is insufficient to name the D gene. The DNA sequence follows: TGCAGTGCCGTTGATGATACGCAGTATTTT. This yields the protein CSAVDDTQYF.